This T cell receptor beta chain was profiled in a study of breast tumors, draining lymph nodes, adjacent tissues. This clonotype occurred many times. Between the trimmed V and J ends, which lost 1 base and 2 bases, there was a span of 19 bases. The CDR3 has 18 residues. TCRdb re-derived calls from the multiplex PCR reads in MiXCR, one entry per CDR3 protein. The sample yields about 35,000 distinct CDR3 sequences, approximately 37% seen once. This clonotype originated in a female donor with breast cancer. Some clones in this sample may be carry-over from other donors' samples. Sequencing was done on a sample of breast tumor tissue. The chain recombines TRBV12-3 or TRBV12-4 with TRBJ2-3; possibly TRBD1 for D (7 bases). The DNA for the CDR3 is TGTGCCAGCAGTTTAGGTTTTGGGGGGACAGAAGACACAGATACGCAGTATTTT. Encoded protein: CASSLGFGGTEDTDTQYF.